This T cell receptor beta chain was recovered during a study of T cells in localized non-small cell lung cancer. The method was immunoSEQ multiplex PCR; TCRdb's version includes in-frame clones alone and lacks a portion of them. The table lists around 31,000 clones, approximately 94% of them singletons, with roughly 0.7% in the top ten. The source is a woman aged 35-70 years with stage I lung adenocarcinoma. The input for sequencing was peripheral blood, taken before any cancer treatment.

The CDR3: CASSTSQEQYF. CDR3 nucleotides: TGTGCCAGCAGCACCTCTCAAGAGCAGTACTTC. This chain uses TRBV21-1 with TRBJ2-7. TRBV21-1 is deemed a pseudogene. This CDR3 has 11 amino acids.